This paragraph reports one TCR beta chain. In this sample, this clone turned up once. It lacks a known antigen. No per-base quality is available; no much larger clone lies one base away. Conventional CD4+ T cells were purified from blood as CD25-low CD127-high cells before genomic DNA extraction. Several healthy control donors were used as the comparison group for repertoire analyses. The library was prepared using the immunoSEQ multiplex PCR assay. Genomic DNA from the sorted T-cell subsets was used to amplify rearranged TCR beta chain products, which were then sequenced. Per the source publication's procedure: Shannon entropy and Simpson indices were used to quantify the repertoire diversity of productive TCR beta rearrangements. To gauge clonal expansion, the frequencies of the 100 most abundant productive TCR beta clonotypes among total reads were added together. The TRB repertoires were scored with a self-reactivity index built on which amino acids appear at CDR3beta positions 6 and 7. Two-way ANOVA was used for repertoire analyses, and Student t or Mann-Whitney tests were used for flow cytometric analyses. TCRdb holds this immuneACCESS table with in-frame rearrangements only. Some clones are missing; in checked studies, unresolved V genes explain under half, and the rest has no known cause. D and trimming come from the DNA, and the V and J calls and clone size come from that table. For this sample there are over 45,000 clones; 90% appear just once. The ten largest clones represent 0.51% of the sample.

This sample stems from a study of regulatory and conventional T cells in RAG deficiency (dated by TCRdb to 2016 to 2017). Study-level background: The study used high-throughput TCR beta sequencing to compare repertoire diversity and composition of Treg, conventional CD4+ and CD8+ T cells between RAG-deficient patients and healthy controls. Study-level results and caveats: For some subjects, some analyses of T-cell subsets were not performed. All patient T-cell subsets had shorter CDR3 lengths; Omenn syndrome patients showed >85% Treg-Tconv repertoire overlap at nucleotide and amino acid level. Unique TCR beta sequences from Treg cells were about 100-fold fewer in Omenn syndrome and CID/AS patients than controls, versus about 9-fold for other subsets. In Omenn syndrome patients, sorted CD25-high CD127-low cells may represent peripherally activated cells rather than bona fide Treg cells. Compared with control T-cell subpopulations, RAG-deficient patients had much lower Shannon entropy and higher Simpson indices.

The cysteine opens and the phenylalanine closes a CDR3 of 13 amino acids. The only DNA kept is the CDR3, 39 bases in frame from the first base. The germline V gene encodes CDR1 MNHEY and CDR2 SVGAGI. After removal of 6 bases from V and 6 bases from J, the junction retains 5 bases not matched to a gene. This same sample was also part of a study on regulatory T cells. Drawing on the second study: For the multiplex PCR, 52 forward TRBV primers and 13 reverse TRBJ primers were used, and amplification bias was corrected with both assay-based and computational methods. Repertoires from patients had restricted unique TRB V-J pairs and skewed V and J gene usage, with the strongest effect in regulatory T cells. T-cell receptor beta repertoires of sorted regulatory, conventional CD4+ and CD8+ T cells were compared between CD3G-deficient patients and healthy controls. Ficoll density separation was used to isolate peripheral blood mononuclear cells. Rearranged TRB loci were amplified from genomic DNA by multiplex PCR within the immunoSEQ assay. TRB amplicons were sequenced using an Illumina HiSeq platform. Raw sequences were error-filtered and aligned to reference gene sequences by custom algorithms, then analyzed with the immunoSEQ online tools. Frequencies of productive and nonproductive TRB rearrangements were assessed among unique sequences as well as among total sequences. Group comparisons used t tests, Mann-Whitney tests or two-way ANOVA run in Prism software.

The TCR comes from a human donor in good health. Here the chain combines TRBV6-5 and TRBJ1-2, with 9 junctional bases fitting TRBD1. Material: CD4+ effector T cells sorted from blood. In nucleotide form, the sequence is TGTGCCAGCAGATACAGGACAGGGGATGGCTACACCTTC. This is translated as CASRYRTGDGYTF.